The 11 T cell receptor beta chains given below trace back to one sample, sequenced in a study of T cell responses to AZD1222 COVID-19 vaccine. Only in-frame clones appear in the TCRdb table, and some are missing; sequencing was by immunoSEQ multiplex PCR. The profile shows 140,000 or so clones, roughly 90% of them singletons. The material was peripheral blood, obtained 28 days after the second AZD1222 dose. These TCRs come from an adult who received the AZD1222 COVID-19 vaccine.

This clone was counted only a few times. The chain combines TRBV5-1 with TRBJ2-2, with D perhaps TRBD1 (6 bases). Germline lookup yields CDR1 SGHRS and CDR2 YFSETQ. V lost 0 bases and J 1 base, leaving 7 bases between the germline ends. The CDR3 covers 15 residues. The CDR3 loop reads CASSLGQVNTGELFF. The CDR3, as DNA: TGCGCCAGCAGCTTGGGACAGGTGAACACCGGGGAGCTGTTTTTT.

This chain links TRBV30 with TRBJ1-1; 9 bases map to TRBD1. CDR1 is GTSNPN and CDR2 is SVGIG in the germline V gene (reference sequence). Trimming cost V 4 bases and J 4 bases; bases outside gene matches: 7. The CDR3 length is 14 residues. The CDR3 loop reads CAWTPGQGGTEAFF. DNA of the CDR3: TGTGCCTGGACCCCGGGACAGGGCGGCACTGAAGCTTTCTTT.

The chain combines TRBV11-3 with TRBJ2-1, with 11 positions matching TRBD2. V trimming: 6 bases; J trimming: 6 bases; junction bases outside the gene matches: 7. Germline assignment: CDR1 SGHNT and CDR2 YENEEA. This CDR3 region has 15 residues. The CDR3 sequence is CASRIAGGESNEQFF. The CDR3 nucleotides read TGTGCCAGCAGAATAGCGGGAGGGGAGAGCAATGAGCAGTTCTTC.

The chain joins TRBV18 to TRBJ2-2; 7 nucleotides match TRBD1. Germline CDR1 is KGHSH and CDR2 is LQKENI. The CDR3 sequence is 17 residues long. The V segment lost 0 bases and the J segment 6 bases; nucleotides outside the gene matches: 10. The CDR3 is CASSPPGLGGASGELFF. CDR3 in DNA: TGTGCCAGCTCACCACCCGGTTTAGGGGGCGCTTCCGGGGAGCTGTTTTTT.

This chain links TRBV29-1 with TRBJ2-2; 7 bases map to TRBD2. Germline trimming cut 4 bases from V and 5 bases from J; bases unmatched to any gene: 13. CDR1 and CDR2 from the germline V gene are SQVTM and ANQGSEA. This CDR3 has 16 amino acids. The CDR3 is CSVGHELAELTGELFF. In DNA, the CDR3 is TGCAGCGTTGGGCACGAGCTAGCGGAACTAACCGGGGAGCTGTTTTTT.

The rearrangement links TRBV5-1 to TRBJ2-3; D gene ambiguous. The CDR3 loop spans 15 amino acids. CDR1 is SGHRS, CDR2 YFSETQ, per germline. Trimming removed 4 bases at V and 9 bases at J, with 21 bases between. The CDR3 is CASSELQEFSETQYF. The CDR3, as DNA: TGCGCCAGCAGCGAACTTCAGGAATTCTCGGAGACGCAGTATTTT.

This chain connects TRBV5-4 to TRBJ2-1; the D gene could be TRBD1 or TRBD2 (6 bases each). V gave up 0 bases and J gave up 4 bases, with 14 bases separating them. This CDR3 is built from 16 residues. Germline V gives CDR1 SGHNT, CDR2 YYREEE (reference sequence). CDR3 region: CASSLGQGSGYNEQFF. The CDR3, as DNA: TGTGCCAGCAGCTTGGGGCAGGGGAGCGGGTACAATGAGCAGTTCTTC.

This rearrangement joins TRBV12-3 or TRBV12-4 to TRBJ1-6; D call uncertain. The CDR3 loop spans 11 amino acids. V lost 6 bases, J lost 7 bases, and 4 bases lay in between. CDR3 region: CASSRNSPLHF. Here the CDR3 DNA reads TGTGCCAGCAGCAGGAATTCACCCCTCCACTTT.

V gene TRBV28 combines with J gene TRBJ2-1; D uncertain. The germline gives CDR1 MDHEN, CDR2 SYDVKM. Between the trimmed V and J ends, which lost 3 bases and 0 bases, there was a span of 3 bases. This CDR3 has 13 amino acids. The CDR3 spells CASSFSSYNEQFF. CDR3 bases: TGTGCCAGCAGTTTCAGCTCCTACAATGAGCAGTTCTTC.

In its sample, this clone was seen once. This chain uses TRBV7-9 with TRBJ1-1; D is undetermined. Germline V lookup: CDR1 SEHNR, CDR2 FQNEAQ (reference sequence). Trimming removed 1 base at V and 10 bases at J, with 10 bases between. CDR3 size: 12 residues. Here the CDR3 DNA reads TGTGCCAGCAGCTTAGGGGGATCGGGAGCTTTCTTT. It specifies CASSLGGSGAFF.

This clone showed up just a few times. V gene TRBV3-1 (or the pseudogene TRBV3-2) combines with J gene TRBJ2-1; the match to TRBD2 covers 10 bases. The CDR3 has 16 residues. The J segment lost 8 bases and the V segment lost 1 base, leaving 8 bases of the junction unmatched. Germline V gene sequence: CDR1 LGHDT, CDR2 YNNKEL (reference sequence). The CDR3 region is CASSQGISGRRYEQFF. CDR3 coding DNA: TGTGCCAGCAGCCAAGGAATTAGCGGGAGGAGGTATGAGCAGTTCTTC.